This T cell receptor beta chain came from a study of neurological immune-mediated disorders. On the study more broadly: A relapsing-remitting course was seen in about 90% of the roughly 35 multiple sclerosis patients and a secondary progressive course in 3.

This clonotype was detected many times. Its antigen is not known. With a much larger clone just one base away, this may be a read error. In germline, CDR1 is SGHVS, CDR2 FNYEAQ. The CDR3 length is 13 residues. Notes on the study in general: Private repertoires in all groups were suggested, as expanded clones shared no CDR3 amino acid sequences across subjects.

The cDNA was synthesized by means of template-switch 5'RACE, which was carried out with 10-nucleotide random UMIs. In TCRdb, the 5' RACE reads were re-called with MiXCR into one record per CDR3 protein. The repertoire holds about 66,000 distinct CDR3 sequences, with nearly 3.5% as singletons. The sequenced sample was PBMCs. The genes are TRBV7-6 and TRBJ1-3; D not certain. The origin of this receptor is a man aged 35-49 years with multiple sclerosis. CDR3 amino acids: CASSLDLGKTIYF. The CDR3 DNA follows: TGTGCCAGCAGCTTAGACCTTGGAAAAACCATATATTTT.